This T cell receptor beta chain was captured by sequencing in a study of T cells in Graves' hyperthyroidism and ophthalmopathy. Study-wide findings and caveats: A model built on 13 V-J features separated ophthalmopathy from stable hyperthyroidism. Blood also contained most expanded thyroid clonotypes above 0.001. Model output signaled ophthalmopathy a median 6.5 months ahead of onset.

Template material for amplifying TCR beta CDR3 regions consisted of RNA transcripts. A first-round RT-PCR of the TCR CDR3 used the HTBI primer set. TCRdb passed the multiplex PCR reads through MiXCR, listing each CDR3 protein once. Among about 640,000 distinct CDR3 sequences listed, around 21% were seen once. This clonotype was counted a few times. Its antigen is currently unknown. Germline V gene lookup returns CDR1 MDHEN and CDR2 SYDVKM. V dropped 5 bases and J dropped 0 bases, with 20 bases sitting between them. There are 19 residues in the CDR3. Each person with ophthalmopathy scored at least 3 on the Clinical Activity Score, reached NOSPECS grade 4 or higher, and had been ill under 3 months.

This receptor was taken from a man aged 25-40 years with Graves' ophthalmopathy. The sample consisted of blood. This sequence joins TRBV28 and TRBJ2-6; D may match TRBD1 or TRBD2 (5 bases each). The CDR3 DNA sequence: TGTGCCAGCAGTCGGGACGGGGTTCCTAGGGGCTCTGGGGCCAACGTCCTGACTTTC. This encodes CASSRDGVPRGSGANVLTF.